This T cell receptor beta chain originates from a study of blood T cells in healthy people across ages. About the research overall: About one barcoded beta molecule per two T cells was captured by template switching.

The CDR3 has 16 residues. Per the germline V gene, CDR1 is SGHTA and CDR2 is FQGNSA. J lost 7 bases, V lost 3 bases, and 10 bases had no gene match. Aged roughly 6 to 90, donors were systemically healthy Caucasians from Russia. Whole-study results and caveats: Estimated diversity that came from one million T cells was considered an underestimate. There were more naive CD4+ cells and higher diversity in long-lived donors than in aged donors.

A second PCR of about 6 to 11 cycles used a sample-barcoded 5' primer and a J-beta primer mix. In TCRdb, the 5' RACE reads were re-called with MiXCR into one record per CDR3 protein. This sample carries fewer than 2,000,000 distinct CDR3 sequences, roughly 32% of them seen once, and the ten largest clones take 11%. Remarks on this clonotype: Antigen: not known.

This chain uses TRBV7-2 with TRBJ2-2; TRBD1 agrees at 8 bases. Input material: blood. The clonotype comes from a woman aged 30 to 39 in good health. The CDR3 here is CASSFVRGRLGGELFF. The CDR3 region has the DNA TGTGCCAGCAGCTTTGTCAGGGGGCGCCTTGGCGGGGAGCTGTTTTTT. Full variable domain (rest looked up from reference TRBV7-2 and TRBJ2-2): GAGVSQSPSNKVTEKGKDVELRCDPISGHTALYWYRQSLGQGLEFLIYFQGNSAPDKSGLPSDRFSAERTGGSVSTLTIQRTQQEDSAVYLCASSFVRGRLGGELFFGEGSRLTVL.